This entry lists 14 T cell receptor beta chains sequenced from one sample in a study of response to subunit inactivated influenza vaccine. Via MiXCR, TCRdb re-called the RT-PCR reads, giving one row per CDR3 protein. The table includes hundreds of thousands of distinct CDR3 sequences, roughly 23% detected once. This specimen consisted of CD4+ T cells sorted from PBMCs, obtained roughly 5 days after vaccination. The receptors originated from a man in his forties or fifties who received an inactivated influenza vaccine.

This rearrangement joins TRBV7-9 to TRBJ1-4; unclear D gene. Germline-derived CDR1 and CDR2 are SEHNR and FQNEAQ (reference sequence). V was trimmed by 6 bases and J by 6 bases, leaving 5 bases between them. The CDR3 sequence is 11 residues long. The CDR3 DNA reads TGTGCCAGCAGGATAGATGAAAAACTGTTTTTT. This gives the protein CASRIDEKLFF.

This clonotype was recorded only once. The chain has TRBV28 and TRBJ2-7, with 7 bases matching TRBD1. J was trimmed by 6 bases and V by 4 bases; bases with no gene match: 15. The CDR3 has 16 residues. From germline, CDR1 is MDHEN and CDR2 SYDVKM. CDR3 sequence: CASSSRTGKGQIEQYF. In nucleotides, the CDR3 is TGTGCCAGCAGTTCAAGGACAGGAAAAGGACAAATCGAGCAGTACTTC.

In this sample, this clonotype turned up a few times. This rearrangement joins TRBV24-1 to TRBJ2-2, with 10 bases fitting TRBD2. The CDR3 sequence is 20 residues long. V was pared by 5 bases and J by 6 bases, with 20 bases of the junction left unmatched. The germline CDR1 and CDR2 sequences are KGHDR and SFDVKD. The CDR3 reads CATSARTPGLAGELAGELFF. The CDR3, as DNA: TGTGCCACCAGTGCCAGAACCCCGGGCCTAGCGGGAGAACTTGCCGGGGAGCTGTTTTTT.

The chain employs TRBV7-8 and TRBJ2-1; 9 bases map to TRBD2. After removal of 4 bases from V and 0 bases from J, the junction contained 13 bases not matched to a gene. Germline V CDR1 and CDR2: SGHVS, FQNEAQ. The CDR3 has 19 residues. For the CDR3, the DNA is TGTGCCAGCAGCTGGGGCCTTAGCGGGAGCTCATACTCCTACAATGAGCAGTTCTTC. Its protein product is CASSWGLSGSSYSYNEQFF.

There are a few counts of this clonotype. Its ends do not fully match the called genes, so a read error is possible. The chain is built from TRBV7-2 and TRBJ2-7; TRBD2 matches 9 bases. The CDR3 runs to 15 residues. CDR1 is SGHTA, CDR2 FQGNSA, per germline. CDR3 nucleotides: TGTGCCACCAGCCCCGGGACTAGCAGATTCCACGAGCAGTACTTC. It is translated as CATSPGTSRFHEQYF. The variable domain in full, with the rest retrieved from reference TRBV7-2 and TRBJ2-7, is GAGVSQSPSNKVTEKGKDVELRCDPISGHTALYWYRQSLGQGLEFLIYFQGNSAPDKSGLPSDRFSAERTGGSVSTLTIQRTQQEDSAVYLCATSPGTSRFHEQYFGPGTRLTVT.

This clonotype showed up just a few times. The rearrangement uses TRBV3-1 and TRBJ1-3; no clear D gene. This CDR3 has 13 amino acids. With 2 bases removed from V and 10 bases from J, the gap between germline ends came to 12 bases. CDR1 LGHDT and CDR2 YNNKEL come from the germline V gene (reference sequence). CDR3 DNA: TGTGCCAGCAGCCAATTCAGGACGTCGACCATATATTTT. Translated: CASSQFRTSTIYF.

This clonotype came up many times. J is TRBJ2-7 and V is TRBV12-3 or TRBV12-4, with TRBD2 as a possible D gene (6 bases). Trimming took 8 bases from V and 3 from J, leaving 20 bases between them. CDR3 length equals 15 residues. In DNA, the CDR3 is TGTGCCAGCCGCCACGGGAGTCCCCGCTTCTACGAGCAGTACTTC. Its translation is CASRHGSPRFYEQYF.

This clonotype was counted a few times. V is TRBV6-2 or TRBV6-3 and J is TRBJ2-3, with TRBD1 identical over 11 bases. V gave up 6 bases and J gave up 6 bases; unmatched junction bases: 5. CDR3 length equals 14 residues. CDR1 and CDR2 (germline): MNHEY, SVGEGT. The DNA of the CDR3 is TGTGCCAGCAGGGACAGGGGGCGATTTGATACGCAGTATTTT. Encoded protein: CASRDRGRFDTQYF.

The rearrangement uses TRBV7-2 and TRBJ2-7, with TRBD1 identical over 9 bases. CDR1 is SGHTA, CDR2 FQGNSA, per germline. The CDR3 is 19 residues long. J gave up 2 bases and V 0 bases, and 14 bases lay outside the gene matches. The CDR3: CASSLAGQGSRSDAYEQYF. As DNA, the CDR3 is TGTGCCAGCAGCTTAGCGGGACAGGGATCTCGTTCCGACGCCTACGAGCAGTACTTC.

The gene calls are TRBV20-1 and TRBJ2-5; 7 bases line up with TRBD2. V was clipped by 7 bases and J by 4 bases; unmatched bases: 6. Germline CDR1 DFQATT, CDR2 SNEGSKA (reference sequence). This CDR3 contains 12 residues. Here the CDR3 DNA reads TGCAGTGGTCAGCGGGGCGGAGAGACCCAGTACTTC. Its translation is CSGQRGGETQYF.

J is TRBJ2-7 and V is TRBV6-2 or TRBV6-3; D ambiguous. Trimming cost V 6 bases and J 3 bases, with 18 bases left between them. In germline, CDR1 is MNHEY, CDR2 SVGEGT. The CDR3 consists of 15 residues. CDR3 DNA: TGTGCCAGCAGACTCCGGCCTCCCCCGGTCTACGAGCAGTACTTC. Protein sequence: CASRLRPPPVYEQYF.

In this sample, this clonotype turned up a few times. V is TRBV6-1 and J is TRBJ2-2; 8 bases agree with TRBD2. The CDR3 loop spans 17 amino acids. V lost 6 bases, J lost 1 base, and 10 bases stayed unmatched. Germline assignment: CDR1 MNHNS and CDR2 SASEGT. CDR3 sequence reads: CASSSTSGSRNTGELFF. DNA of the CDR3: TGTGCCAGCAGCTCAACCAGCGGGAGCCGGAACACCGGGGAGCTGTTTTTT.

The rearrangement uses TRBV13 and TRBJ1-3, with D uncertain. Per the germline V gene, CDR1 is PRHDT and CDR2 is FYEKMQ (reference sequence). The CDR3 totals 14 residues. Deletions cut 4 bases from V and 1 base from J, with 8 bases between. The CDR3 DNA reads TGTGCCAGCAGCTGGCGATCTTCTGGAAACACCATATATTTT. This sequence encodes CASSWRSSGNTIYF.

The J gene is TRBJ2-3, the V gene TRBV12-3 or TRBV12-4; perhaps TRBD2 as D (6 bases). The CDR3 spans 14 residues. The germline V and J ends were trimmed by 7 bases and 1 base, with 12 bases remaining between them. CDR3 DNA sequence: TGTGCCAGCACCTTCGGGGGAGGCACAGATACGCAGTATTTT. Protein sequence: CASTFGGGTDTQYF.